The clone carrying this T cell receptor beta chain was counted once. This specimen belongs to a study of blood T cell repertoires in COVID-19. In the study overall: Sources were T cells, B-cell-depleted T cells, or PBMCs; the material itself was cDNA or gDNA.

The germline V gene has CDR1 MNHEY and CDR2 SVGAGI. The CDR3 runs to 14 residues. Trimming pared 4 bases from V and 5 bases from J, leaving 13 bases between. Profiling relied on immunoSEQ multiplex PCR, and the TCRdb table lists in-frame clones only, not all of them. There are some 68,000 clones in the sample; roughly nine tenths occur only once, and roughly 7.6% lies in the top ten. This sequence was found in a man aged 50 to 60 with active COVID-19. The chain combines TRBV6-5 with TRBJ2-3; a possible D gene is TRBD1 (5 bases). Material for sequencing was peripheral blood. This chain's CDR3 is CASSSKKGKDTQYF. CDR3 DNA sequence: TGTGCCAGCAGTTCCAAAAAGGGGAAAGATACGCAGTATTTT.